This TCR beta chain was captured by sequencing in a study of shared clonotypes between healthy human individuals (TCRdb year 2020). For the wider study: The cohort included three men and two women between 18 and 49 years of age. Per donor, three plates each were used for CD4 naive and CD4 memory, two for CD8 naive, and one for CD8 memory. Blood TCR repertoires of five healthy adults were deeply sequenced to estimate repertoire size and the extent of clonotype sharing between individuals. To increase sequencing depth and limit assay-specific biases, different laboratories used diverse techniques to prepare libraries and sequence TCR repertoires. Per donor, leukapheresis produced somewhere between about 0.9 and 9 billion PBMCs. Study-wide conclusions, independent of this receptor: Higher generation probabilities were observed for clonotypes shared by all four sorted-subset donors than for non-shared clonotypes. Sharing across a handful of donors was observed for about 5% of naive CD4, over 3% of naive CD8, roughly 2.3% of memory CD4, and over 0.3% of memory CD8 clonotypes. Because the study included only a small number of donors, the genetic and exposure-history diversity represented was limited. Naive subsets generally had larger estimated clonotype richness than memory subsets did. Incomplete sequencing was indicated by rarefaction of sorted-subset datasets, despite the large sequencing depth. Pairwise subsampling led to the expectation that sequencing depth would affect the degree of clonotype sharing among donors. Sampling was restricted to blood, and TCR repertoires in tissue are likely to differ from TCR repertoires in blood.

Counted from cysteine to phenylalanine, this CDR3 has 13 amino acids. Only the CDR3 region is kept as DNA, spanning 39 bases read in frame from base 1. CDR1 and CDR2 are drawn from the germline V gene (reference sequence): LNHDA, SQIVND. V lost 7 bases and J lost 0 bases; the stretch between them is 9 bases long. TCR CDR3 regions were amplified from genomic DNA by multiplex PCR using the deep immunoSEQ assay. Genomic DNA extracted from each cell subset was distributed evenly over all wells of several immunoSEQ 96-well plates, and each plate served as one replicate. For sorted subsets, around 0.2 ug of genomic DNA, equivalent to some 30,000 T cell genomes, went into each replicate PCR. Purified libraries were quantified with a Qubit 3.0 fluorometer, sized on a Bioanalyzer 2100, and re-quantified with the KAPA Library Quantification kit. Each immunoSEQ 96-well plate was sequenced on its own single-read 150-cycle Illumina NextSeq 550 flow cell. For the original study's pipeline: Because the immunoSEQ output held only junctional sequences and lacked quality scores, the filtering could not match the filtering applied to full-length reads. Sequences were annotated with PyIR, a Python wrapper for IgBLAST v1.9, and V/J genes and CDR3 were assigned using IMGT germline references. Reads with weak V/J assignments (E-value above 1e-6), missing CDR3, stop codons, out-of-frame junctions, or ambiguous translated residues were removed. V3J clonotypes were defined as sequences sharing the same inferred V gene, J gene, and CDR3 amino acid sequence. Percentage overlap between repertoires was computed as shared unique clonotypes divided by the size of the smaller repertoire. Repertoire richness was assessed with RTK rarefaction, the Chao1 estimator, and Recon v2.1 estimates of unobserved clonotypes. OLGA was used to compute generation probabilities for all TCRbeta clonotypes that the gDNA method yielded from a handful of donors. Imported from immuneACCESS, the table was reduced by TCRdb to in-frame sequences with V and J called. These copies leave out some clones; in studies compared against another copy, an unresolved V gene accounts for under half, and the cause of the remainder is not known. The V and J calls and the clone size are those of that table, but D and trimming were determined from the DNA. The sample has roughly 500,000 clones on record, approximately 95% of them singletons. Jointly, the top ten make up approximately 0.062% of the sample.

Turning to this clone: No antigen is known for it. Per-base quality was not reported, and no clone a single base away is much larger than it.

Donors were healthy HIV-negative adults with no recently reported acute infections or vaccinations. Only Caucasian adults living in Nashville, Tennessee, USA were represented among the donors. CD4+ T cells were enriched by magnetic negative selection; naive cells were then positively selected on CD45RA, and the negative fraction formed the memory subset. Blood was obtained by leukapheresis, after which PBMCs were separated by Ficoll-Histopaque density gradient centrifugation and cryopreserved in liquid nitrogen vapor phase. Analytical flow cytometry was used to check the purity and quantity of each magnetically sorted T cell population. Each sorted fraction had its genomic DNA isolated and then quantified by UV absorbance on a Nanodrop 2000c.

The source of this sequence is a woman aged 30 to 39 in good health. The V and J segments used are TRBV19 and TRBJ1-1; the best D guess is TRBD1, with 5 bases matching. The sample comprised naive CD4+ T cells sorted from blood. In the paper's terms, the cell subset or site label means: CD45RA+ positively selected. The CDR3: CASMGGLNTEAFF. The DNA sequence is TGTGCCAGTATGGGGGGATTGAACACTGAAGCTTTCTTT.